This is a list of T cell receptor beta chains from one sample in a study of control samples from healthy donors and cancer patients. Assay used: immunoSEQ multiplex PCR; TCRdb lists only in-frame clones, some missing. The sample carries about 410,000 clones, around nine tenths recorded once. The sequencing input was PBMCs. Every receptor here comes from a man in his forties with head and neck cancer. Each CDR3 is given with its conserved first and last residue. The D gene is left open where the match is weak. Part of the rows lack a size; the others show once, few, many or a class for expanded clones.

cdr3_nt	cdr3_aa	j_call	clone_size	d_call	v_call
TGTGCCAGCAGGTACGACTGGGACAGGGATCCTCTTCTCGGACCGTCTCTGGGGGCCAACGTCCTGACTTTC	CASRYDWDRDPLLGPSLGANVLTF	TRBJ2-6	NA	TRBD1	TRBV6-9
TGTGCCAGCAGCTTCTCAGGGGACGCTGAAGCTTTCTTT	CASSFSGDAEAFF	TRBJ1-1	once	NA	TRBV5-6
TGTGCCAGTAGTATAGTTGGGGTGAGGGCAGATACGCAGTATTTT	CASSIVGVRADTQYF	TRBJ2-3	once	NA	TRBV19
TGCGCCAGCAGCTTGCGGACTAGCTTTGATACGCAGTATTTT	CASSLRTSFDTQYF	TRBJ2-3	once	TRBD2	TRBV5-1
TGTGCCAGCAGCTTCCGGGGGCCACCCTACGAGCAGTACTTC	CASSFRGPPYEQYF	TRBJ2-7	NA	NA	TRBV7-2
TGTGCCAGTAGTATCACCGGGACAATCTATGGCTACACCTTC	CASSITGTIYGYTF	TRBJ1-2	NA	NA	TRBV19
TGTGCCAGCAGCTCAAGCGGGACAACTAATGAAAAACTGTTTTTT	CASSSSGTTNEKLFF	TRBJ1-4	NA	NA	TRBV11-2
TGCAGCGTTGGGCCCTATACCGGAGAGACCCAGTACTTC	CSVGPYTGETQYF	TRBJ2-5	NA	NA	TRBV29-1
TGTGCCAGCAGCCCACAGCTGGGGGTCCCGGACGAGCAGTACTTC	CASSPQLGVPDEQYF	TRBJ2-7	NA	NA	TRBV7-2
TGTGCCAGCAGCGGACAGAGTCTGTCCGGGGGGCAGTTCTTC	CASSGQSLSGGQFF	TRBJ2-1	NA	NA	TRBV9
TGTGCCAGCAGTTTAGGGCGGGAGGGCCTCGAGACCCAGTACTTC	CASSLGREGLETQYF	TRBJ2-5	NA	TRBD2	TRBV28
TGTGCCAGCAGCTTAGTTCCGCCCCCGGGGAACACCGGGGAGCTGTTTTTT	CASSLVPPPGNTGELFF	TRBJ2-2	NA	NA	TRBV7-6
TGTGCCAGCAGCTGGGGACAGCAAATCGCTGAAGCTTTCTTT	CASSWGQQIAEAFF	TRBJ1-1	NA	TRBD1	TRBV7-9
TGCGCCAGCAGCTTGGCCCTAGCGGGCGATACGCAGTATTTT	CASSLALAGDTQYF	TRBJ2-3	NA	TRBD2	TRBV5-1
TGTGCCAGCAGTTACTCAACGGACATCTCTGGAAACACCATATATTTT	CASSYSTDISGNTIYF	TRBJ1-3	NA	NA	TRBV6-5
TGTGCCAGCTCTCTCCGGGACTTGAATGAGCAGTTCTTC	CASSLRDLNEQFF	TRBJ2-1	NA	NA	TRBV18
TGCGCCAGCAGCATCGAGGGGGGCGAGCAGTACTTC	CASSIEGGEQYF	TRBJ2-7	NA	NA	TRBV5-1
TGTGCCAGCAGGCTCCGGGACAGGGGCACCGGGGAGCTGTTTTTT	CASRLRDRGTGELFF	TRBJ2-2	NA	TRBD1	TRBV28
TGTGCCAGCAGCATACATAACATGGGAACCGGGGAGCTGTTTTTT	CASSIHNMGTGELFF	TRBJ2-2	NA	NA	TRBV7-6
TGTGCCACCAGCAGAGGCGGACGCTACGAGCAGTACTTC	CATSRGGRYEQYF	TRBJ2-7	NA	NA	TRBV15
TGTGCCAGCAGTTTTAGACTAGCGGGAGGGCTTTCCGAGCAGTACTTC	CASSFRLAGGLSEQYF	TRBJ2-7	NA	TRBD2	TRBV28
TGTGCCAGCTCCCTGGGACAGGCCGAGGGGGAGACCCAGTACTTC	CASSLGQAEGETQYF	TRBJ2-5	NA	TRBD1	TRBV18
TGTGCCAGCAGCTCGGACCAGGGGCTGGCGTCTGGTGAAGCTTTCTTT	CASSSDQGLASGEAFF	TRBJ1-1	NA	NA	TRBV5-4
TGCAGTGCTAGTGGTCTAGCGGGGACCCCAGATACGCAGTATTTT	CSASGLAGTPDTQYF	TRBJ2-3	NA	TRBD2	TRBV20-1
TGCGCCAGCAGCTTCGACCGGGACAGCTACGAGCAGTACTTC	CASSFDRDSYEQYF	TRBJ2-7	NA	TRBD1	TRBV5-1
TGTGCCAGCAGCCCCAGGACTAGCGGGAGTCGGGAGCAGTACTTC	CASSPRTSGSREQYF	TRBJ2-7	NA	TRBD2	TRBV9
TGTGCCAGCAGTCGACAGGGGGCGGGAATGAACACTGAAGCTTTCTTT	CASSRQGAGMNTEAFF	TRBJ1-1	NA	TRBD1	TRBV6-6
TGTGCCAGCAGTCTTCAGGTTCGGGACTATGGCTACACCTTC	CASSLQVRDYGYTF	TRBJ1-2	NA	NA	TRBV7-9
TGCGCCAGCAGCCAAAGCGGGACAGCCTACGAGCAGTACTTC	CASSQSGTAYEQYF	TRBJ2-7	NA	NA	TRBV10-1
TGCGCCAGCAGCTTCCGGGGGCAGGAGCTGTTTTTT	CASSFRGQELFF	TRBJ2-2	NA	NA	TRBV5-1
TGTGCCAGCAGCCTATTAGGTGAAGCTTTCTTT	CASSLLGEAFF	TRBJ1-1	NA	NA	TRBV11-2
TGTGCCATCACGGAGACAGGGGACGAGCAGTACTTC	CAITETGDEQYF	TRBJ2-7	once	TRBD1	TRBV10-3
TGTGCCAGCAGTGAACGACTGGCAGATACGCAGTATTTT	CASSERLADTQYF	TRBJ2-3	NA	NA	TRBV6-4
TGTGCCAGCAGTTTAGGGACAGGGGGCTGGAATAATGAAAAACTGTTTTTT	CASSLGTGGWNNEKLFF	TRBJ1-4	NA	TRBD1	TRBV28
TGTGCCAGCAGCTTGGGGAAATCAACTAATGAAAAACTGTTTTTT	CASSLGKSTNEKLFF	TRBJ1-4	NA	NA	TRBV5-8
TGTGCCAGCAGCTCCCCCGTGAACTCTGAAGCTTTCTTT	CASSSPVNSEAFF	TRBJ1-1	NA	NA	TRBV7-2
TGTGCCTGGAGTTTGGGTTCTAACTATGGCTACACCTTC	CAWSLGSNYGYTF	TRBJ1-2	NA	NA	TRBV30
TGTGCTAGTGGTTTTGGACAGGGAATACAGCAGCCCCAGCATTTT	CASGFGQGIQQPQHF	TRBJ1-5	NA	TRBD1	TRBV12-5
TGTGCCAGCACTTTTAGTGGGGGCACTGAAGCTTTCTTT	CASTFSGGTEAFF	TRBJ1-1	NA	NA	TRBV7-2
TGTGCCAGCAGCTTACGGCGCGGGGGGGCGAAGAAGGCAGATACGCAGTATTTT	CASSLRRGGAKKADTQYF	TRBJ2-3	NA	TRBD2	TRBV7-2
TGTGCCAGCAGCCAAGCGAGCAGCTATGGCTACACCTTC	CASSQASSYGYTF	TRBJ1-2	NA	NA	TRBV3-1/TRBV3-2
TGTGCCAGCAGCTTAGTAGGGGGTGAAGCTTTCTTT	CASSLVGGEAFF	TRBJ1-1	NA	NA	TRBV7-8
TGCGCCAGCAGTGCTAGAGGGGACACTGAAGCTTTCTTT	CASSARGDTEAFF	TRBJ1-1	once	NA	TRBV10-1
TGTGCCAGCAGTAAGACACTTTATAATTCACCCCTCCACTTT	CASSKTLYNSPLHF	TRBJ1-6	NA	NA	TRBV27
TGTGCCAGCAGTTACATTCCACGGTTGAATCAGCCCCAGCATTTT	CASSYIPRLNQPQHF	TRBJ1-5	NA	NA	TRBV6-2/TRBV6-3
TGTGCTAGCAGCTTAAATCTGGGATCTGGAAACACCATATATTTT	CASSLNLGSGNTIYF	TRBJ1-3	NA	NA	TRBV7-7
TGTGCCAGCAGACGTTCCGGGACTAATAATCAGCCCCAGCATTTT	CASRRSGTNNQPQHF	TRBJ1-5	NA	NA	TRBV28
TGTGCCAGCAGTCTGAGGACAGGGGACAAACCCTACAATGAGCAGTTCTTC	CASSLRTGDKPYNEQFF	TRBJ2-1	once	TRBD1	TRBV28
TGTGCCATCAGTGGAGAGGGACGGGCGGGAGGCAAGGAGACCCAGTACTTC	CAISGEGRAGGKETQYF	TRBJ2-5	NA	TRBD2	TRBV10-3
TGTGCCAGCAGCCAGACAACAACTAATGAAAAACTGTTTTTT	CASSQTTTNEKLFF	TRBJ1-4	NA	NA	TRBV13
TGCGCCAGCAGCCCCGACAGGGAGGGTCAAGAGACCCAGTACTTC	CASSPDREGQETQYF	TRBJ2-5	NA	NA	TRBV10-1
TGTGCCAGCAGGCGCCTCCGGGACAGGGAAGAAGCTTTCTTT	CASRRLRDREEAFF	TRBJ1-1	NA	TRBD1	TRBV27
TGTGCCAGCAGTTTACAGGGGGCCCAGCTAAAGCAGTACTTC	CASSLQGAQLKQYF	TRBJ2-7	NA	TRBD1	TRBV28